This TCR beta chain was recovered during a study of technical replicates of blood from several donors. Clones were sequenced by immunoSEQ multiplex PCR, and TCRdb holds only the in-frame ones, with some missing. This table holds about 83,000 clones, 96% found once. CDR1 and CDR2 (germline): GTSNPN, SVGIG (reference sequence). J was trimmed by 4 bases and V by 7 bases; bases with no gene match: 8. The CDR3 length is 13 residues. The gene calls are TRBV30 and TRBJ1-2, with 8 positions matching TRBD1. The sample taken for sequencing was T cells isolated from PBMCs. The clonotype was recovered from a human donor in good health. CDR3 protein: CALRTGPSYGYTF. In nucleotides, the CDR3 is TGTGCCTTAAGGACAGGGCCTTCCTATGGCTACACCTTC.